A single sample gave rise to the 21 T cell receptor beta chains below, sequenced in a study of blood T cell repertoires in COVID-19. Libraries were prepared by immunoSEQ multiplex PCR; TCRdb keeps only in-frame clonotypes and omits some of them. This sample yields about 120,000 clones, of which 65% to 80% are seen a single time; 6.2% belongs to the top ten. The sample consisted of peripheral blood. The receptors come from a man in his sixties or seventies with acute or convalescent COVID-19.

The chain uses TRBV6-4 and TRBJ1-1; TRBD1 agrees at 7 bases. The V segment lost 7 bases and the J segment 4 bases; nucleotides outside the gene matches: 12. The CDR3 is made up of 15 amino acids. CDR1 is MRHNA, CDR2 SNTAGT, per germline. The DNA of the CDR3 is TGTGCCAGCAAGCGAAGACCGACAGGGTCCACTGAAGCTTTCTTT. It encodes CASKRRPTGSTEAFF.

CDR3 DNA sequence: TGTGCCAGTACCCGGGGGGCCCCTTACAATGAGCAGTTCTTC. This translates into CASTRGAPYNEQFF. The rearrangement joins TRBV19 to TRBJ2-1; tentatively, D is TRBD2 (7 bases). Germline V CDR1 and CDR2: LNHDA, SQIVND (reference sequence). The CDR3 is 14 amino acids. Between the trimmed V and J ends, which lost 7 bases and 4 bases, there was a span of 14 bases.

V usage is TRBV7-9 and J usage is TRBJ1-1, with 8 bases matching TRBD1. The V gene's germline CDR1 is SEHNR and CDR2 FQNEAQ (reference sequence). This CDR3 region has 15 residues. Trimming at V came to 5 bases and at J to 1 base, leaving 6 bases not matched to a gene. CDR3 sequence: CASSAAGTGNTEAFF. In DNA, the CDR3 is TGTGCCAGCAGCGCCGCCGGGACAGGGAACACTGAAGCTTTCTTT.

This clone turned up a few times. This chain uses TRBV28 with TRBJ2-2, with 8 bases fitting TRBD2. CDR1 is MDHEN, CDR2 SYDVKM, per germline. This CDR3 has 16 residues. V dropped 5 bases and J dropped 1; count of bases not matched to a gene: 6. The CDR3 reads CASSPPGLGNTGELFF. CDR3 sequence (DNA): TGTGCCAGCAGTCCTCCGGGACTAGGGAACACCGGGGAGCTGTTTTTT.

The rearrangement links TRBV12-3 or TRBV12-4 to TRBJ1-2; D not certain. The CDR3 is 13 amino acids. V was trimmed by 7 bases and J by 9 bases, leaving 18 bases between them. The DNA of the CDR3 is TGTGCCAGCAAATTGGGAGGGTCCATAAGCTACACCTTC. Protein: CASKLGGSISYTF.

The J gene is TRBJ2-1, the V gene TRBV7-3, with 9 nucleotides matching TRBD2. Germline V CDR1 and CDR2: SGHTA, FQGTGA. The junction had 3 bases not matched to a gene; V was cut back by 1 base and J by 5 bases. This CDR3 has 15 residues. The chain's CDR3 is CASSLKLAGNNEQFF. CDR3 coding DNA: TGTGCCAGCAGCTTAAAGCTAGCGGGAAACAATGAGCAGTTCTTC.

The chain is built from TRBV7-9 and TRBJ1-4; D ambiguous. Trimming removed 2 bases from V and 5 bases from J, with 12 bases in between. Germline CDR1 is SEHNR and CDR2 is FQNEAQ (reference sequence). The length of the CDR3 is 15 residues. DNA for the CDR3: TGTGCCAGCAGCTTAACCCGCTCGGGAAATGAAAAACTGTTTTTT. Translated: CASSLTRSGNEKLFF.

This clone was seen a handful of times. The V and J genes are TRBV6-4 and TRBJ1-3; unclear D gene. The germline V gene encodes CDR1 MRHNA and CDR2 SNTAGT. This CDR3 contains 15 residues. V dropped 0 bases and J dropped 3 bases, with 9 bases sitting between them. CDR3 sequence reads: CASSDSEGFGNTIYF. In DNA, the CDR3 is TGTGCCAGCAGTGACTCGGAGGGTTTTGGAAACACCATATATTTT.

CDR3 nucleotides: TGTGCCAGCAGTTCCTTACGCGCTAGCGGGACCGAGACCCAGTACTTC. It translates to CASSSLRASGTETQYF. This rearrangement joins TRBV6-2 or TRBV6-3 to TRBJ2-5; 9 nucleotides match TRBD2. This CDR3 contains 16 residues. The V segment lost 4 bases and the J segment 5 bases; nucleotides outside the gene matches: 11. Germline V gives CDR1 MNHEY, CDR2 SVGEGT.

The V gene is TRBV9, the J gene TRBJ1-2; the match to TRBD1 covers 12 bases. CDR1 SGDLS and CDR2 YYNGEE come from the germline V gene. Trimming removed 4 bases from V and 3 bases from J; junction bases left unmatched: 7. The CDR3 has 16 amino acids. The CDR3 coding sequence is TGTGCCAGCAGCAACCGGGACAGGGGGCTCGACTATGGCTACACCTTC. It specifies CASSNRDRGLDYGYTF. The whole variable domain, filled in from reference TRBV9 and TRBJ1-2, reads DSGVTQTPKHLITATGQRVTLRCSPRSGDLSVYWYQQSLDQGLQFLIQYYNGEERAKGNILERFSAQQFPDLHSELNLSSLELGDSALYFCASSNRDRGLDYGYTFGSGTRLTVV.

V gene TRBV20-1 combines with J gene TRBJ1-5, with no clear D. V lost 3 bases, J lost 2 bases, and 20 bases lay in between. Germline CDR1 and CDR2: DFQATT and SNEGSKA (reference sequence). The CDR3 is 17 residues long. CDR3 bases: TGCAGTGCTAGTGGTCAGGTAGTTTCCCCACGCAATCAGCCCCAGCATTTT. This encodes CSASGQVVSPRNQPQHF.

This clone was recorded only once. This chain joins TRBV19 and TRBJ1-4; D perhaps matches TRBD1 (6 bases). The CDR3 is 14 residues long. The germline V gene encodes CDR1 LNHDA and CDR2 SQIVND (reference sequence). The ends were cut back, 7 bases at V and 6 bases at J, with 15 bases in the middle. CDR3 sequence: CASKNPTGYEKLFF. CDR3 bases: TGTGCCAGTAAAAACCCGACAGGCTATGAAAAACTGTTTTTT. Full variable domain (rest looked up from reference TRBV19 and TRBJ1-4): DGGITQSPKYLFRKEGQNVTLSCEQNLNHDAMYWYRQDPGQGLRLIYYSQIVNDFQKGDIAEGYSVSREKKESFPLTVTSAQKNPTAFYLCASKNPTGYEKLFFGSGTQLSVL.

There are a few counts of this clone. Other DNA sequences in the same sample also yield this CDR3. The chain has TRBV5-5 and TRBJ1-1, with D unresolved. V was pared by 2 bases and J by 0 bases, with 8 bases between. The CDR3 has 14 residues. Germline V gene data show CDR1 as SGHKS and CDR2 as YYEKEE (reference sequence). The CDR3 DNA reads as TGTGCCAGCAGCTTTCGGCGGGTGAACACTGAAGCTTTCTTT. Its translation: CASSFRRVNTEAFF.

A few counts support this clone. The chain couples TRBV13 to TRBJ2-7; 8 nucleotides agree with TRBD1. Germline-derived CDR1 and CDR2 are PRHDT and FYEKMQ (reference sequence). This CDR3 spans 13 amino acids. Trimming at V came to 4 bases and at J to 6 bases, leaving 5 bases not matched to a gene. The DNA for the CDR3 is TGTGCCAGCAGCTCCTGGACAGGGCGCGAGCAGTACTTC. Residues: CASSSWTGREQYF.

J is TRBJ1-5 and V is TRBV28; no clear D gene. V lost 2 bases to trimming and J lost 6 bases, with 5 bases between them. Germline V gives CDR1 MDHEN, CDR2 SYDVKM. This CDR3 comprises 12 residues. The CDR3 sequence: CASSLVRQPQHF. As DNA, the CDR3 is TGTGCCAGCAGTTTAGTCCGTCAGCCCCAGCATTTT. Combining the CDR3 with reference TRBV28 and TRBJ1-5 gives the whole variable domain DVKVTQSSRYLVKRTGEKVFLECVQDMDHENMFWYRQDPGLGLRLIYFSYDVKMKEKGDIPEGYSVSREKKERFSLILESASTNQTSMYLCASSLVRQPQHFGDGTRLSIL.

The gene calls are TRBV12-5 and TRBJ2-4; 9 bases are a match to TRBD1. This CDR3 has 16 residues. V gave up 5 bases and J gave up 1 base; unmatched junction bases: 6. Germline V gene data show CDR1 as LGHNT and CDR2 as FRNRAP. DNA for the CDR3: TGTGCTAGTGGTCTCCGACAGGGGGTTGCCAAAAACATTCAGTACTTC. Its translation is CASGLRQGVAKNIQYF.

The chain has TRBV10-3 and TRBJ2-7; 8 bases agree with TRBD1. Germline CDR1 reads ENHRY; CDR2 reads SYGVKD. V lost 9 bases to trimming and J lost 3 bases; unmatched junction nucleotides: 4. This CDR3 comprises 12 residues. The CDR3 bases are TGTGCCATGAAAGGACAGGGCTACGAGCAGTACTTC. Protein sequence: CAMKGQGYEQYF.

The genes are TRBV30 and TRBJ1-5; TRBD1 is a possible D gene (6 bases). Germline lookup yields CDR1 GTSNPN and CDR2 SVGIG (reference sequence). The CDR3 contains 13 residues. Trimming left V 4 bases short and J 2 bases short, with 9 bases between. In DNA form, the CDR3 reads TGTGCCTGGAATTGGACAGGCAATCAGCCCCAGCATTTT. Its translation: CAWNWTGNQPQHF.

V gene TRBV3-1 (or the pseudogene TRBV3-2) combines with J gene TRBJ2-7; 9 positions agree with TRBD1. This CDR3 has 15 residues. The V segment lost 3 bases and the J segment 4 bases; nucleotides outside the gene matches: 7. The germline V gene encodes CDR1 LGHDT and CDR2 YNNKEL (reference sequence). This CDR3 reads CASSQEGQGPYEQYF. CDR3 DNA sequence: TGTGCCAGCAGCCAGGAAGGACAGGGGCCTTACGAGCAGTACTTC.

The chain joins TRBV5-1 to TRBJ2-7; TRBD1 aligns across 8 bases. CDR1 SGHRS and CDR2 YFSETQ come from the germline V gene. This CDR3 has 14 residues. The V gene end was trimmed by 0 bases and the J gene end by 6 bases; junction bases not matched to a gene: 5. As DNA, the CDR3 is TGCGCCAGCAGCTTGGCCGGACAGGGAGGCGAGCAGTACTTC. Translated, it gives CASSLAGQGGEQYF.

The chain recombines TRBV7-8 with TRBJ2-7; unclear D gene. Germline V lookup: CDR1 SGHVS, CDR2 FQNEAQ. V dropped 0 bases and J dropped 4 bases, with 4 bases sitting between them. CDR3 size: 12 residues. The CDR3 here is CASSLAAYEQYF. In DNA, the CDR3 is TGTGCCAGCAGCTTAGCGGCATACGAGCAGTACTTC.